This TCR beta chain was recorded in a study of T cell responses to AZD1222 COVID-19 vaccine. Findings and caveats of the study: Spike-specific TCR breadth rose after two AZD1222 doses, and depth rose as well. Just a handful of people given AZD1222 tested seropositive at baseline.

In regard to this clone: Its specificity is unknown.

Looked up from germline, CDR1 is PRHDT and CDR2 is FYEKMQ (reference sequence). CDR3 length equals 12 residues. Trimming left V 8 bases short and J 0 bases short, with 7 bases between. Measured with immunoSEQ multiplex PCR; TCRdb has only the in-frame clones, and not every one. Of about 94,000 clones detected, around nine tenths appear once; the ten largest clones hold 13%. This receptor was taken from an adult in good health. This specimen consisted of peripheral blood, obtained on day 0 of AZD1222 vaccination. This rearrangement joins TRBV13 to TRBJ1-1, with a tentative D call TRBD1 (5 bases). The CDR3 DNA follows: TGTGCCAGCGGCAGGGTGAACACTGAAGCTTTCTTT. It translates to CASGRVNTEAFF.